The present TCR beta chain was sequenced within a study of T cell changes during pregnancy in multiple sclerosis. Sequencing used immunoSEQ multiplex PCR; TCRdb keeps in-frame clones, though not all of them. The table lists about 76,000 clones, more than 90% of them singletons. The CDR3 spans 18 residues. The V and J ends lost 1 base and 1 base, in that order; junction bases with no gene match: 9. Germline V CDR1 and CDR2: SGHAT, FQNNGV. This chain uses TRBV11-2 with TRBJ2-1, with TRBD2 identical over 8 bases. The TCR sequence derives from a female donor in good health, enrolled as a control in a pregnancy study. This material consisted of peripheral blood, taken after pregnancy. The CDR3: CASSLGRGLGPSYNEQFF. The CDR3 DNA reads as TGTGCCAGCAGCTTAGGGCGGGGACTAGGCCCATCCTACAATGAGCAGTTCTTC. Drawing the rest from reference TRBV11-2 and TRBJ2-1, the complete variable domain is EAGVAQSPRYKIIEKRQSVAFWCNPISGHATLYWYQQILGQGPKLLIQFQNNGVVDDSQLPKDRFSAERLKGVDSTLKIQPAKLEDSAVYLCASSLGRGLGPSYNEQFFGPGTRLTVL.